The following is a TCR beta chain sequence with its context. This sample was taken from a study of blood T cell repertoires in COVID-19. At the level of the study: Sources were T cells, B-cell-depleted T cells, or PBMCs; the material itself was cDNA or gDNA.

The CDR3 is 16 amino acids. V shed 0 bases, J shed 4 bases, and the junction held 7 bases outside the gene matches. CDR1 is SGDLS, CDR2 YYNGEE, per germline. Data came from immunoSEQ multiplex PCR; TCRdb stores just in-frame clones and leaves some out. The sample has approximately 300,000 clones, over 75% seen once; the top ten hold less than 6%. Researchers sorted participants into cohorts using their self-reported clinical history. The source is a woman aged 25-40 years who had recovered from COVID-19. The genes are TRBV9 and TRBJ2-7; 10 bases match TRBD1. The sample taken for sequencing was PBMCs or T cells enriched from blood (not recorded which). This chain's CDR3 is CASSVDFAGQGYEQYF. The CDR3 nucleotides are TGTGCCAGCAGCGTAGATTTCGCGGGACAGGGGTACGAGCAGTACTTC.